Following are 29 T cell receptor beta chains from one sample sequenced in a study of T cells after yellow fever vaccination. TCRdb redid the calling of the 5' RACE reads with MiXCR, one entry per CDR3 protein. The data hold over 300,000 distinct CDR3 sequences, with about 4% observed a single time. Source: PBMCs, taken 5 days after the yellow fever booster vaccination. The receptors originated from a man aged 18 to 30 who received the YFV17D yellow fever vaccine.

In this sample, this clonotype turned up a few times. This sequence joins TRBV20-1 and TRBJ1-5; D perhaps matches TRBD1 (6 bases). This CDR3 spans 15 amino acids. V lost 0 bases to trimming and J lost 7 bases, with 16 bases between them. CDR1 DFQATT and CDR2 SNEGSKA come from the germline V gene (reference sequence). The CDR3: CSARDVLGAEQPQHF. The CDR3 coding sequence is TGCAGTGCTAGAGATGTGCTGGGGGCAGAACAGCCCCAGCATTTT.

The gene calls are TRBV5-6 and TRBJ2-5; D call uncertain. This CDR3 spans 14 amino acids. V lost 3 bases and J lost 2, with 11 bases in between. Germline loops: CDR1 SGHDT, CDR2 YYEEEE. CDR3: CASSSAISQETQYF. The CDR3, as DNA: TGTGCCAGCAGCTCCGCGATCAGTCAAGAGACCCAGTACTTC.

This clonotype was counted a few times. V and J are TRBV7-2 and TRBJ1-6; D may be TRBD1 (5 bases). The CDR3 runs 13 residues. Trimming shortened V by 3 bases and J by 10 bases, and 10 bases separated the two germline ends. Germline CDR1 reads SGHTA; CDR2 reads FQGNSA. This CDR3 reads CASSFWGESPLHF. The CDR3 nucleotides read TGTGCCAGCAGCTTTTGGGGGGAATCACCCCTCCACTTT.

This clonotype was found a few times. The chain recombines TRBV7-9 with TRBJ2-5, with 9 bases identical to TRBD1. Germline CDR1 is SEHNR and CDR2 is FQNEAQ (reference sequence). The trim removed 8 bases at V and 0 bases at J, leaving 10 bases unmatched. This CDR3 has 16 residues. The CDR3 is CASEPGTGSHQETQYF. The CDR3 nucleotides read TGTGCCAGCGAACCCGGGACAGGGTCACACCAAGAGACCCAGTACTTC.

This rearrangement joins TRBV27 to TRBJ1-1, with D hard to call. Trimming took 7 bases from V and 4 from J, leaving 16 bases between them. Germline CDR1 reads MNHEY; CDR2 reads SMNVEV (reference sequence). This CDR3 region has 14 residues. The CDR3 protein is CASNRRFGSTEAFF. CDR3 DNA: TGTGCCAGCAACCGGAGATTCGGTAGCACTGAAGCTTTCTTT.

CDR3: CASGTGVGGYTF. Written as DNA, the CDR3 is TGTGCTAGTGGTACCGGGGTAGGAGGCTACACCTTC. V gene TRBV12-5 combines with J gene TRBJ1-2; D uncertain. The CDR3 consists of 12 residues. Germline V gene lookup returns CDR1 LGHNT and CDR2 FRNRAP. The germline V and J ends were trimmed by 5 bases and 8 bases, with 12 bases remaining between them.

This clonotype was seen a handful of times. This rearrangement joins TRBV20-1 to TRBJ1-2, with a weak D call TRBD1 (5 bases). CDR3 size: 15 residues. Trimming pared 0 bases from V and 5 bases from J, leaving 16 bases between. Germline V CDR1 and CDR2: DFQATT, SNEGSKA (reference sequence). CDR3 coding DNA: TGCAGTGCTAGAGAAGGGGAACAGATTTTATATGGCTACACCTTC. It is translated as CSAREGEQILYGYTF.

In this sample, this clonotype turned up a few times. The chain links TRBV6-5 to TRBJ1-6, with TRBD1 as a possible D gene (6 bases). Per germline, CDR1 MNHEY and CDR2 SVGAGI. There are 14 residues in the CDR3. Trimming took off 0 bases at V and 8 bases at J, with 8 bases between the two ends. CDR3 nucleotide sequence: TGTGCCAGCAGTTACTCAGGGGGTTATTCACCCCTCCACTTT. This sequence encodes CASSYSGGYSPLHF.

The chain combines TRBV2 with TRBJ1-3, with unresolved D. Between the trimmed V and J ends, which lost 6 bases and 4 bases, there was a span of 7 bases. The length of the CDR3 is 12 residues. Germline V CDR1 and CDR2: SNHLY, FYNNEI. The CDR3 reads CASRLWGNTIYF. CDR3 bases: TGTGCCAGCAGGTTGTGGGGAAACACCATATATTTT.

This clonotype was observed at least ten times. The chain couples TRBV6-1 to TRBJ2-2; the D is unclear. Trimming took off 10 bases at V and 0 bases at J, with 15 bases between the two ends. Per the germline V gene, CDR1 is MNHNS and CDR2 is SASEGT. The CDR3 loop spans 15 amino acids. CDR3 sequence reads: CATMTPTANTGELFF. The DNA of the CDR3 is TGTGCCACCATGACCCCCACGGCGAACACCGGGGAGCTGTTTTTT.

This clonotype was seen only a few times. The V gene is TRBV7-9, the J gene TRBJ1-1; D is ambiguous. The CDR3 has 9 amino acids. CDR1 is SEHNR and CDR2 is FQNEAQ in the germline V gene (reference sequence). The V and J ends lost 7 bases and 8 bases respectively, with 5 bases between them. Written as DNA, the CDR3 is TGTGCCAGCACCCCCGAAGCTTTCTTT. Its translation is CASTPEAFF.

This clonotype was counted at least ten times. The chain carries TRBV20-1 and TRBJ2-4; 7 bases are shared with TRBD1. CDR1 and CDR2 from the germline V gene are DFQATT and SNEGSKA (reference sequence). The CDR3 is made up of 13 amino acids. Trimming removed 6 bases from V and 10 bases from J; junction bases left unmatched: 12. CDR3 in DNA: TGCAGTGCCGACAGGGAACCTCAAGGGATTCAGTACTTC. Translation: CSADREPQGIQYF.

This chain connects TRBV11-2 to TRBJ2-2, with a weak D call TRBD2 (6 bases). Germline V gives CDR1 SGHAT, CDR2 FQNNGV. Trimming took off 1 base at V and 4 bases at J, with 10 bases between the two ends. The CDR3 covers 15 residues. CDR3 DNA sequence: TGTGCCAGCAGCTTAGTGGTGGGGGGCACCGGGGAGCTGTTTTTT. It translates to CASSLVVGGTGELFF.

This clonotype has a handful of counts. The J gene is TRBJ2-7, the V gene TRBV5-1, with D uncertain. Germline V gene sequence: CDR1 SGHRS, CDR2 YFSETQ. The CDR3 runs 16 residues. V was cut by 1 base and J by 1 base, with 15 bases left in between. The CDR3 region is CASSLSSTVTSYEQYF. The CDR3 DNA follows: TGCGCCAGCAGCTTGAGTTCGACCGTTACTTCCTACGAGCAGTACTTC.

This clonotype was seen a handful of times. The rearrangement uses TRBV28 and TRBJ2-2; tentatively, D is TRBD1 (6 bases). Trimming cost V 11 bases and J 0 bases, with 16 bases left between them. Germline V gene lookup returns CDR1 MDHEN and CDR2 SYDVKM. This CDR3 comprises 15 residues. DNA of the CDR3: TGTGCCGCCCAGGGGCGGGCGGCGAACACCGGGGAGCTGTTTTTT. The encoded protein is CAAQGRAANTGELFF.

At least ten counts were recorded for this clonotype. The chain carries TRBV19 and TRBJ1-1; D unresolved. The CDR3 is made up of 12 amino acids. Trimming left V 5 bases short and J 7 bases short, with 11 bases between. From germline, CDR1 is LNHDA and CDR2 SQIVND (reference sequence). CDR3 nucleotides: TGTGCCAGTAGTTTGGCAGCGGGTGAAGCTTTCTTT. It specifies CASSLAAGEAFF.

This clonotype was found a few times. The chain has TRBV7-9 and TRBJ1-1, with D possibly being TRBD1 (5 bases). The CDR3 extends over 14 amino acids. The germline V gene encodes CDR1 SEHNR and CDR2 FQNEAQ (reference sequence). The V end lost 1 base, the J end lost 4 bases, and 10 bases lay between the germline ends. The CDR3 sequence: CASSLGGLITEAFF. DNA of the CDR3: TGTGCCAGCAGCTTAGGGGGCTTGATCACTGAAGCTTTCTTT.

V is TRBV7-2 and J is TRBJ1-2, with D maybe TRBD1 (5 bases). Trimming left V 6 bases short and J 4 bases short, with 24 bases between. Germline CDR1 and CDR2: SGHTA and FQGNSA. The CDR3 loop spans 17 amino acids. CDR3 amino acids: CASSRGTGVGRSYGYTF. CDR3 DNA sequence: TGTGCCAGCAGTCGGGGGACCGGAGTAGGGCGGAGCTATGGCTACACCTTC.

This clonotype has just a few counts. V is TRBV4-1 and J is TRBJ1-2, with TRBD1 identical over 7 bases. The CDR3 has 16 amino acids. V trimming: 1 base; J trimming: 2 bases; junction bases outside the gene matches: 7. Germline CDR1 reads MGHRA; CDR2 reads YSYEKL. The CDR3 bases are TGCGCCAGCAGCCAAGTCTCGACAGGGCCAAACTATGGCTACACCTTC. The encoded protein is CASSQVSTGPNYGYTF.

This clonotype appeared a few times. This sequence joins TRBV6-2 or TRBV6-3 and TRBJ2-1; 10 bases are shared with TRBD2. Trimming removed 5 bases from V and 4 bases from J; junction bases left unmatched: 5. CDR1 is MNHEY and CDR2 is SVGEGT in the germline V gene. The CDR3 length is 15 residues. The CDR3 protein is CASSRSGGPYNEQFF. As DNA, the CDR3 is TGTGCCAGCAGTCGTAGCGGGGGGCCTTACAATGAGCAGTTCTTC.

The V gene is TRBV18, the J gene TRBJ2-1; no clear D gene. This CDR3 region has 14 residues. The V and J ends lost 6 bases and 0 bases respectively, with 9 bases between them. Germline V gives CDR1 KGHSH, CDR2 LQKENI. DNA for the CDR3: TGTGCCAGCTCCCAGGTTAGCTCCTACAATGAGCAGTTCTTC. Translated: CASSQVSSYNEQFF.

The genes are TRBV7-2 and TRBJ1-6; D unresolved. The germline V gene has CDR1 SGHTA and CDR2 FQGNSA. The CDR3 totals 16 residues. V dropped 1 base and J dropped 7 bases, with 14 bases sitting between them. The CDR3 nucleotides read TGTGCCAGCAGCTTAGGGATAGACGTAGGGAATTCACCCCTCCACTTT. Encoded protein: CASSLGIDVGNSPLHF.

This chain uses TRBV4-1 with TRBJ2-1; D gene unclear. The CDR3 sequence is 13 residues long. V was shortened by 0 bases and J by 7 bases, with 7 bases between the two germline ends. Germline assignment: CDR1 MGHRA and CDR2 YSYEKL. The CDR3 region has the DNA TGCGCCAGCAGCCAAGAGAATTATAATGAGCAGTTCTTC. Translating it yields CASSQENYNEQFF.

This clonotype was picked up many times. The rearrangement joins TRBV3-1 to TRBJ1-5; D is unclear. Trimming shortened V by 1 base and J by 6 bases, and 10 bases separated the two germline ends. The CDR3 is made up of 14 amino acids. Germline lookup yields CDR1 LGHDT and CDR2 YNNKEL (reference sequence). CDR3 nucleotides: TGTGCCAGCAGCCAAGGTCTGATGGGTCAGCCCCAGCATTTT. Protein: CASSQGLMGQPQHF.

The gene calls are TRBV3-1 and TRBJ1-1; 7 bases fit TRBD1. J lost 6 bases, V lost 1 base, and 2 bases had no gene match. The CDR3 sequence is 13 residues long. Germline V gives CDR1 LGHDT, CDR2 YNNKEL (reference sequence). The CDR3 here is CASSQATGPEAFF. In nucleotides, the CDR3 is TGTGCCAGCAGCCAAGCGACAGGGCCTGAAGCTTTCTTT. The full variable domain, its missing parts supplied by reference TRBV3-1 and TRBJ1-1, is DTAVSQTPKYLVTQMGNDKSIKCEQNLGHDTMYWYKQDSKKFLKIMFSYNNKELIINETVPNRFSPKSPDKAHLNLHINSLELGDSAVYFCASSQATGPEAFFGQGTRLTVV.

This clonotype was seen more than once but under ten times. V usage is TRBV12-3 or TRBV12-4 and J usage is TRBJ2-5, with no clear D. The CDR3 covers 14 residues. V dropped 5 bases and J dropped 2 bases, with 12 bases sitting between them. The CDR3 coding sequence is TGTGCCAGCAGTCCCCCGAGCAGGCAAGAGACCCAGTACTTC. Its translation is CASSPPSRQETQYF.

The chain joins TRBV19 to TRBJ2-7; D gene unclear. CDR3 length: 13 residues. V dropped 5 bases and J dropped 3 bases, with 11 bases sitting between them. Germline V gene lookup returns CDR1 LNHDA and CDR2 SQIVND (reference sequence). CDR3 region: CASSSSSSYEQYF. CDR3 nucleotides: TGTGCCAGTAGTTCGTCTAGTAGCTACGAGCAGTACTTC.

The rearrangement joins TRBV21-1 to TRBJ1-5. TRBV21-1 is reported as a pseudogene. This CDR3 is built from 17 residues. CDR3 sequence reads: CASIGPSVKFSNQPQHF. In DNA form, the CDR3 reads TGTGCCAGCATAGGCCCCTCCGTAAAATTTAGCAATCAGCCCCAGCATTTT.

This clonotype was counted between two and nine times. This sequence joins TRBV7-9 and TRBJ2-2, with D possibly TRBD1 on 6 matching bases. The CDR3 has 15 amino acids. CDR1 is SEHNR and CDR2 is FQNEAQ in the germline V gene (reference sequence). V was pared by 5 bases and J by 2 bases, with 12 bases between. CDR3 coding DNA: TGTGCCAGCAGCCCAGGGGTTTTTAACACCGGGGAGCTGTTTTTT. It is translated as CASSPGVFNTGELFF. Filled out from reference TRBV7-9 and TRBJ2-2, the complete variable domain reads DTGVSQNPRHKITKRGQNVTFRCDPISEHNRLYWYRQTLGQGPEFLTYFQNEAQLEKSRLLSDRFSAERPKGSFSTLEIQRTEQGDSAMYLCASSPGVFNTGELFFGEGSRLTVL.